Below, 4 T cell receptor beta chains from the same sample are listed, as sequenced in a study of cytomegalovirus exposure and HLA in healthy donors. Both 60 Vbeta primers and 13 Jbeta primers went into the PCR. The assay was immunoSEQ multiplex PCR, and TCRdb's table has in-frame clones only and misses some. Found here are approximately 130,000 clones, approximately 77% of them singletons; the top ten hold around 1.3%. Sequencing was carried out using PBMCs. The receptors were gathered from a woman in her forties in good health and CMV-seronegative.

J is TRBJ2-1 and V is TRBV6-1; a possible D gene is TRBD2 (5 bases). The CDR3 covers 14 residues. Germline V lookup: CDR1 MNHNS, CDR2 SASEGT. Deletions cut 5 bases from V and 0 bases from J, with 8 bases between. CDR3 nucleotide sequence: TGTGCCAGCAGTTCCCGGGACTCCTACAATGAGCAGTTCTTC. This gives the protein CASSSRDSYNEQFF.

The chain uses TRBV7-9 and TRBJ2-7; TRBD1 is a possible D gene (6 bases). CDR1 SEHNR and CDR2 FQNEAQ come from the germline V gene (reference sequence). The ends were cut back, 5 bases at V and 3 bases at J, with 14 bases in the middle. The CDR3 sequence is 14 residues long. This chain's CDR3 is CASSPSLRGYEQYF. The CDR3 DNA is TGTGCCAGCAGCCCCTCCCTCAGGGGCTACGAGCAGTACTTC.

The chain has TRBV9 and TRBJ2-5; D perhaps matches TRBD1 (6 bases). CDR1 is SGDLS and CDR2 is YYNGEE in the germline V gene. The germline V and J ends were trimmed by 4 bases and 2 bases, with 9 bases remaining between them. The CDR3 totals 13 residues. CDR3 in amino acids: CASSFGQQETQYF. The CDR3 DNA reads as TGTGCCAGCAGCTTTGGACAGCAAGAGACCCAGTACTTC.

The V call is TRBV29-1, the J call TRBJ1-3; D perhaps matches TRBD1 (6 bases). The ends were cut back, 4 bases at V and 4 bases at J, with 14 bases in the middle. Germline V gives CDR1 SQVTM, CDR2 ANQGSEA. The CDR3 totals 14 residues. The CDR3 region has the DNA TGCAGCGTTGCCCCAGGGGCGGACGGAAACACCATATATTTT. Residues: CSVAPGADGNTIYF.